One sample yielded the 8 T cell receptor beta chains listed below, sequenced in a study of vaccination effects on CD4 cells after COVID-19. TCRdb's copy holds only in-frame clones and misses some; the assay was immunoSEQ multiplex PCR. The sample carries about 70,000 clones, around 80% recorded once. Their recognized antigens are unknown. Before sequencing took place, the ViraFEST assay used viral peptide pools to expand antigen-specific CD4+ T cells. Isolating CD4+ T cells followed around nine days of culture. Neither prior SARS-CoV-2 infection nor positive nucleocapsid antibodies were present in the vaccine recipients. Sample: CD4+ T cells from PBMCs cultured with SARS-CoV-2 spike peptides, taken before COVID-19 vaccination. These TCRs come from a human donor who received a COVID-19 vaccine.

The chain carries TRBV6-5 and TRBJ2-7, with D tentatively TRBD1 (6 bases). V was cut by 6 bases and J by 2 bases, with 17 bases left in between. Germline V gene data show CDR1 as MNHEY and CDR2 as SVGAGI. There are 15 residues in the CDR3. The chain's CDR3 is CASSRTGISTYEQYV. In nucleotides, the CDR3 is TGTGCCAGCAGCCGAACAGGGATTTCTACCTACGAGCAGTACGTC.

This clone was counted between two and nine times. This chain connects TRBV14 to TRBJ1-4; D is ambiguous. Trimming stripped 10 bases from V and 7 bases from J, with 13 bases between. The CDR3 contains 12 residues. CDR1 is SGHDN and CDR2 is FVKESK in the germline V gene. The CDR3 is CATSTGREKLFF. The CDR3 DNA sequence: TGTGCCACGTCCACCGGACGTGAAAAACTGTTTTTT.

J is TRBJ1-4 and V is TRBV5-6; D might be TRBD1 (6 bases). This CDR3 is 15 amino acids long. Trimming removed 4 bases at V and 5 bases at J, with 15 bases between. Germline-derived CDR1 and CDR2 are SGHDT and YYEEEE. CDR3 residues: CASSATGFVNEKLFF. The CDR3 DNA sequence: TGTGCCAGCAGCGCCACAGGGTTTGTAAATGAAAAACTGTTTTTT.

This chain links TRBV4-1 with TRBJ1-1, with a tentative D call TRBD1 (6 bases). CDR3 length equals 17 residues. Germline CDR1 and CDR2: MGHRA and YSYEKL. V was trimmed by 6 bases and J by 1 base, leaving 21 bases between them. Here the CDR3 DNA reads TGCGCCAGCAGTGCTCCCCCTGATGGGGGCCAGAACACTGAAGCTTTCTTT. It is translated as CASSAPPDGGQNTEAFF.

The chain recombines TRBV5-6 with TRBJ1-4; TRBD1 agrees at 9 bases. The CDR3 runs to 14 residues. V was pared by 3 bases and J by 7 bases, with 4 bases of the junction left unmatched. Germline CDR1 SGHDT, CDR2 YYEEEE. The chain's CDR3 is CASSSRQGVEKLFF. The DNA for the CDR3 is TGTGCCAGCAGCTCCCGACAGGGGGTTGAAAAACTGTTTTTT.

The CDR3: CASSAGGGRVTGELFF. CDR3 DNA: TGTGCCAGCAGCGCGGGAGGGGGGCGGGTCACCGGGGAGCTGTTTTTT. The chain links TRBV7-2 to TRBJ2-2; 9 nucleotides match TRBD2. Trimming at V came to 5 bases and at J to 4 bases, leaving 8 bases not matched to a gene. Looked up from germline, CDR1 is SGHTA and CDR2 is FQGNSA. The CDR3 is made up of 16 amino acids.

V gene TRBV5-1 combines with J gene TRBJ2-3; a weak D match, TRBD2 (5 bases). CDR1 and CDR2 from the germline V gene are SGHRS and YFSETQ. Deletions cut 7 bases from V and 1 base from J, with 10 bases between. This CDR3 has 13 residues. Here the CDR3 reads CASSVRGTDTQYF. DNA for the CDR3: TGCGCCAGCTCCGTGAGGGGCACAGATACGCAGTATTTT.

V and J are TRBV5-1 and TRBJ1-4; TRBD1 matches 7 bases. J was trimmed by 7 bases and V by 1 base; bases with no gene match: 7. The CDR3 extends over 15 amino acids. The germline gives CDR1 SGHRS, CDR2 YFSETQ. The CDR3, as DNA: TGCGCCAGCAGCTTGATAGGGGGCTCAGGTGAAAAACTGTTTTTT. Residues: CASSLIGGSGEKLFF.